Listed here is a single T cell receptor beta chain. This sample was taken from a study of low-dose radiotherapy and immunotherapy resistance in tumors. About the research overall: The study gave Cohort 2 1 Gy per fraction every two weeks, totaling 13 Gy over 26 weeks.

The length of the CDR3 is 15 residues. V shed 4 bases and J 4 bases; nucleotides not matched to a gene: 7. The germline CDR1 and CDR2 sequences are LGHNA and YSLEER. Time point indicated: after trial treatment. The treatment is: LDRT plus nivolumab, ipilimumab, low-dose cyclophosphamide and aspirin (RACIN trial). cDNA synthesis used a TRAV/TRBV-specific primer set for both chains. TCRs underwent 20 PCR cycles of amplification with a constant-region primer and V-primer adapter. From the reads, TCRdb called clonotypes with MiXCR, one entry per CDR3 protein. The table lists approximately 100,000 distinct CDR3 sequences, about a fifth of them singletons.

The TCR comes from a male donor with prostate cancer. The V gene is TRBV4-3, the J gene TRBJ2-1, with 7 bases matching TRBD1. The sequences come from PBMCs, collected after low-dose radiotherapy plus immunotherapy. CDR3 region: CASSLRQGPYNEQFF. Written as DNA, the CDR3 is TGCGCCAGCAGCCTCAGACAGGGCCCATACAATGAGCAGTTCTTC.